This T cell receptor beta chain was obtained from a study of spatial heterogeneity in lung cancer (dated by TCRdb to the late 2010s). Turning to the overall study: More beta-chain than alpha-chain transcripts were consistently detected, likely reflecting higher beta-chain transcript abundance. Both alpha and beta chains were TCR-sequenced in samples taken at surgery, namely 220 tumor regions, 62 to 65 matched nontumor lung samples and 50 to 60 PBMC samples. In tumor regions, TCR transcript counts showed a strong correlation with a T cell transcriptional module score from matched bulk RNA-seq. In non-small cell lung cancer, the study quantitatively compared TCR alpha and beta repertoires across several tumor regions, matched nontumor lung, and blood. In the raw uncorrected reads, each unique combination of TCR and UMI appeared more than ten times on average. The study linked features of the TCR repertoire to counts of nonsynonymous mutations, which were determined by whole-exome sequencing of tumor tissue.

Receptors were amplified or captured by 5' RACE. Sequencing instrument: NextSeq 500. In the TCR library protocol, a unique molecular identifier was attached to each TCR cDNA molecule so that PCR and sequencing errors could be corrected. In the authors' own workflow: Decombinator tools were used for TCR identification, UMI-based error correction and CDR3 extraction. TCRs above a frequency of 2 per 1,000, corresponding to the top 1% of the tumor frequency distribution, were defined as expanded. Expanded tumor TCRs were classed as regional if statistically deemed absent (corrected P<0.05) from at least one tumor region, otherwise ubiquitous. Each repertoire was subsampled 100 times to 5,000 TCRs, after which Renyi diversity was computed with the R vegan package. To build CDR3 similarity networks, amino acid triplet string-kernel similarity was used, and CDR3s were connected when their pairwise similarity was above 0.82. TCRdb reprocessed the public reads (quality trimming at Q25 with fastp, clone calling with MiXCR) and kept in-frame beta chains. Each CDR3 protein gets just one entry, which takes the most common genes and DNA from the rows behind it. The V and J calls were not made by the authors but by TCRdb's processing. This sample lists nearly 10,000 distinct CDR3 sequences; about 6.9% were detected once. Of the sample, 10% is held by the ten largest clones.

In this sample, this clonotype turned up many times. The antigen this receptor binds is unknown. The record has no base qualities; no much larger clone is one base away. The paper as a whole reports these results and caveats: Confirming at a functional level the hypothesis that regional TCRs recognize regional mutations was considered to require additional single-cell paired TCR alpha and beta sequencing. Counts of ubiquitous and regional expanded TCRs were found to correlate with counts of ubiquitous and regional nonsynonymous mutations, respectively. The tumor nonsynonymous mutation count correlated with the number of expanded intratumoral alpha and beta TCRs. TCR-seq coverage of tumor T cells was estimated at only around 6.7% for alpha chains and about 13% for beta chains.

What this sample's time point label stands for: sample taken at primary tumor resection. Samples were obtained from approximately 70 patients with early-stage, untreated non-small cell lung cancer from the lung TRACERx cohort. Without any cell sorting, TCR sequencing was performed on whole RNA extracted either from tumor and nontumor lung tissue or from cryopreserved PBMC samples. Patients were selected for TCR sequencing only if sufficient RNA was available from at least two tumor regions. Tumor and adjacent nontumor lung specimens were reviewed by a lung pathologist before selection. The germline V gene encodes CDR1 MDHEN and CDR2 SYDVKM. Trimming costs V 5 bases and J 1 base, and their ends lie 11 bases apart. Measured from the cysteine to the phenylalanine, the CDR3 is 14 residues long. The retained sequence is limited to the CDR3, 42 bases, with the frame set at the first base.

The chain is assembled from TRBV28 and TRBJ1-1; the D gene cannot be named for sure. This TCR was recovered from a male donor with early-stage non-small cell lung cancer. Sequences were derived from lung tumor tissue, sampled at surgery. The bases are TGTGCCAGCAGTCTGCTCAACAGGAACACTGAAGCTTTCTTT. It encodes CASSLLNRNTEAFF.